This T cell receptor beta chain is from a study of blood T cell repertoires in COVID-19. Study background: Acute-phase and convalescent COVID-19 samples originated in the United States, Italy and Spain. Nucleic acid was either cDNA or gDNA, and it came from T cells, B-cell-depleted T cells, or PBMCs.

Per the authors' pipeline: Amplification from reference gene primers served as the basis for estimated nucleated cell counts. The method was immunoSEQ multiplex PCR; TCRdb's version includes in-frame clones alone and lacks a portion of them. That table supplies the V and J calls and clone size; D and trimming were determined from the DNA. The sample has about 200,000 clones; more than 65% are singletons. The ends were cut back, 0 bases at V and 4 bases at J, with 12 bases in the middle. Germline values: CDR1 MNHEY, CDR2 SVGEGT. The CDR3 covers 15 residues. Sample: peripheral blood. The J gene is TRBJ1-2, the V gene TRBV6-2 or TRBV6-3; D gene unclear. The receptor was isolated from a middle-aged man with active or convalescent COVID-19. CDR3 DNA: TGTGCCAGCAGTTACTCGGCCGCGGGAGTCTATGGCTACACCTTC. This translates into CASSYSAAGVYGYTF.